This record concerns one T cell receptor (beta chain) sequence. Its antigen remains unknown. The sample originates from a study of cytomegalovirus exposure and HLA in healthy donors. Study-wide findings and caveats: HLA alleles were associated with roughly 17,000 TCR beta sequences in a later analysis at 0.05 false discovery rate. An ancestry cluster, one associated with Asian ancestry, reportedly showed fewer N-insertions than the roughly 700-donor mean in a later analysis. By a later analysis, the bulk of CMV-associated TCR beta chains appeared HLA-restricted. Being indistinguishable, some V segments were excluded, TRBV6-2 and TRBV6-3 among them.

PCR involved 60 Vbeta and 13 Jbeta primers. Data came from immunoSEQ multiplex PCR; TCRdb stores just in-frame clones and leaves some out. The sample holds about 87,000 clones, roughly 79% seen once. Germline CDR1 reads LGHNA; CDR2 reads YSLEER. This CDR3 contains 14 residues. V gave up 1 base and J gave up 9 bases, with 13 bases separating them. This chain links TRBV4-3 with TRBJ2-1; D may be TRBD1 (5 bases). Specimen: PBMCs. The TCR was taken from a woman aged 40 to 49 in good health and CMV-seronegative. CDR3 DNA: TGCGCCAGCAGCCAAGCGCCGCAGGGTCGTGAGCAGTTCTTC. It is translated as CASSQAPQGREQFF.